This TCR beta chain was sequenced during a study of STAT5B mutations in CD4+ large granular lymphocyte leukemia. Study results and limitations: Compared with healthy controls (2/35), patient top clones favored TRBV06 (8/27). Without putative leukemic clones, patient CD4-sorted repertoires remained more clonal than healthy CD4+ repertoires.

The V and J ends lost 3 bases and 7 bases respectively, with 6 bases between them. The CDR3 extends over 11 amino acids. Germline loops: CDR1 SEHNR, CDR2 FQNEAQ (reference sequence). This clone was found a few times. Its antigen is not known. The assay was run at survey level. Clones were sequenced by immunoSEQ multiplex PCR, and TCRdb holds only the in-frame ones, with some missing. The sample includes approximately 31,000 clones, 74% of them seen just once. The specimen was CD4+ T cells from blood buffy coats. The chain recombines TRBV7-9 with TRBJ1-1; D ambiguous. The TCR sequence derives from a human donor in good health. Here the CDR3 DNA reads TGTGCCAGCAGCTTGAATGTTGAAGCTTTCTTT. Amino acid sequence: CASSLNVEAFF.